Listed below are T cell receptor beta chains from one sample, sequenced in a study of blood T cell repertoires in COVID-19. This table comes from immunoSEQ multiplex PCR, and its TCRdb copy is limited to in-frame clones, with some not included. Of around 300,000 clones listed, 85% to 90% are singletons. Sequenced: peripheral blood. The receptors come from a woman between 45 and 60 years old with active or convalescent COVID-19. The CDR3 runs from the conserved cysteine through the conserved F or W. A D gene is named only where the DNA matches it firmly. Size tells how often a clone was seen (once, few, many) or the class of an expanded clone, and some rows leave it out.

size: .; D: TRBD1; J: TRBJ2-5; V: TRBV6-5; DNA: TGTGCCAGCAGGCGTACGGGACAGGGTGGGGAGACCCAGTACTTC; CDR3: CASRRTGQGGETQYF
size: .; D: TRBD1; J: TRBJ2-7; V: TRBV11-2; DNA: TGTGCCAGCCGAAGGACAGGGGGCTACGAGCAGTACTTC; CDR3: CASRRTGGYEQYF
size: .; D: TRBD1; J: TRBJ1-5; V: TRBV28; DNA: TGTGCCAGCAGTTACGGGACAGCGTACAATCAGCCCCAGCATTTT; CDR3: CASSYGTAYNQPQHF
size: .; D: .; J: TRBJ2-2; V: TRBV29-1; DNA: TGCAGCGTTCGCCAGGGAAACACCGGGGAGCTGTTTTTT; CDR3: CSVRQGNTGELFF
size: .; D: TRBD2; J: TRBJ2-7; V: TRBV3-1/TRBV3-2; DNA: TGTGCCAGCAGCTACGGACTAGCACCCTCTTACGAGCAGTACTTC; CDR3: CASSYGLAPSYEQYF
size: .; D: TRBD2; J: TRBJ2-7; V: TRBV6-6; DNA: TGTGCCAGCAGTTCCCAGCGGGGGGCATACGAGCAGTACTTC; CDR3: CASSSQRGAYEQYF
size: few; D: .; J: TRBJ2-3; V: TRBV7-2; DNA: TGTGCCAGCAGCTCGTCGTACGTGGCGGGCACAGATACGCAGTATTTT; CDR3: CASSSSYVAGTDTQYF
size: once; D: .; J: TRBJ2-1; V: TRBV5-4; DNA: TGTGCCAGCAGCTTACACTACAATGAGCAGTTCTTC; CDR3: CASSLHYNEQFF
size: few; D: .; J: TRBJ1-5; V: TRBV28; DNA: TGTGCCAGCAGGATAGGGAAAGGGGGCAATCAGCCCCAGCATTTT; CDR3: CASRIGKGGNQPQHF
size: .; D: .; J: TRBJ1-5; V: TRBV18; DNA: TGTGCCAGCTCATCCGAGGTTAGTCAGCCCCAGCATTTT; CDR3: CASSSEVSQPQHF
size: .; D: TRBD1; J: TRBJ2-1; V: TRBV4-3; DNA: TGCGCCAGCAGCCGAGACTCTCCGACAGGGCGCGATGAGCAGTTCTTC; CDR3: CASSRDSPTGRDEQFF
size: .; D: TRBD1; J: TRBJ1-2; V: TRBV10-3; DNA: TGTGCCATCAGTGAGCTAGGACAAACAGGAGGGGGCAGCTACACCTTC; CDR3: CAISELGQTGGGSYTF
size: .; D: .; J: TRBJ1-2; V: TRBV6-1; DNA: TGTGCCAGCAGTGAAGGCGGCAGGGCCAATGGCTACACCTTC; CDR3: CASSEGGRANGYTF
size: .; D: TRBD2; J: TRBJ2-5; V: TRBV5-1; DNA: TGCGCCAGCAGTCTGTTTCCCGCGGGGGGTAGAGAGACCCAGTACTTC; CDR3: CASSLFPAGGRETQYF
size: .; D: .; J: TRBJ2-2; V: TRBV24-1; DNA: TGTGCCACCAGGGGGCAGAACACCGGGGAGCTGTTTTTT; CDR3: CATRGQNTGELFF
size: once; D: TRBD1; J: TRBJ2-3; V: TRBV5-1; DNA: TGCGCCAGCAGCTGGGGACAGTATAGTGCAGATACGCAGTATTTT; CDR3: CASSWGQYSADTQYF
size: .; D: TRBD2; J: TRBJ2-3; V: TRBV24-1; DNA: TGTGCCACCAGTGGCGGGGGGGCAGATACGCAGTATTTT; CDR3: CATSGGGADTQYF
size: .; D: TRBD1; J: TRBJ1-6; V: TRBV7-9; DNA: TGTGCCAGCAGCCCCGACAGGGTAGAATCACCCCTCCACTTT; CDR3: CASSPDRVESPLHF
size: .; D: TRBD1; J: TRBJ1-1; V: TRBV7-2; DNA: TGTGCCAGCAGCTTAGGTAGGACCGGGACAGGCTACACTGAAGCTTTCTTT; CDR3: CASSLGRTGTGYTEAFF
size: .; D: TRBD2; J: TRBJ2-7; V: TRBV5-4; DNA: TGTGCCAGCAGCTTGGGTACTAGCGGGACCATATCCTACGAGCAGTACTTC; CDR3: CASSLGTSGTISYEQYF
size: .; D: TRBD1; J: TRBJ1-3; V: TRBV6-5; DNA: TGTGCCAGCCAAGGACAGGGACGTGGGAACACCATATATTTT; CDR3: CASQGQGRGNTIYF
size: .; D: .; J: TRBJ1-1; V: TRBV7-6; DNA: TGTGCCAGCAGCTCACGCCCGGGGCAGGGGAGGGGGACTGAAGCTTTCTTT; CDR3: CASSSRPGQGRGTEAFF
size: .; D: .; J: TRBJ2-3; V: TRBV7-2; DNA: TGTACCAGCAGCCTACAGACAGTGTCTCCAGATACGCAGTATTTT; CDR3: CTSSLQTVSPDTQYF
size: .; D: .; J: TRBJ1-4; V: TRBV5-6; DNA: TGTGCCAGCAGCTTCTGGACAGCAACTAATGAAAAACTGTTTTTT; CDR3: CASSFWTATNEKLFF
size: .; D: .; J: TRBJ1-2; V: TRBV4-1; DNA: TGCGCCAGCAGCCCTGCCCCAGGCACCTTAAACTATGGCTACACCTTC; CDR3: CASSPAPGTLNYGYTF
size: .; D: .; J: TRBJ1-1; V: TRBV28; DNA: TGTGCCAGCAGTTTAGGGCCAGACAGGTTCGGTCGTGGGGCTTTCTTT; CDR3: CASSLGPDRFGRGAFF
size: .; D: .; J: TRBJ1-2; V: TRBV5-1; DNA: TGCGCCAGCAGCTTGGGAATAGCCCTTAACTATGGCTACACCTTC; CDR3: CASSLGIALNYGYTF
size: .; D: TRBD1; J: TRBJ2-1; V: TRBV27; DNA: TGTGCCAGCAGTTCGACAGGGAGCTCCTACAATGAGCAGTTCTTC; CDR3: CASSSTGSSYNEQFF
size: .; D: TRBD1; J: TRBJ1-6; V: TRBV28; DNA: TGTGCCAGCAGTTTAGGACAGGGGGGAACTAAGAGTTCACCCCTCCACTTT; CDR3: CASSLGQGGTKSSPLHF
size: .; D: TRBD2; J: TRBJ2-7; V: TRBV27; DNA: TGTGCCAGTTTTGGACTAGCGGGAGAGGACTACGAGCAGTACTTC; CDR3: CASFGLAGEDYEQYF
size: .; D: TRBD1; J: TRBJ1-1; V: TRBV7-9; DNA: TGTGCCAGCAGCCGCAGCCCGACAGGGAGGAGCACTGAAGCTTTCTTT; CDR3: CASSRSPTGRSTEAFF
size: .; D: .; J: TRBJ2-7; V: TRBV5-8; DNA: TGTGCCAGCAGCTTAGCCCCCACAGGGACCTACGAGCAGTACTTC; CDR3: CASSLAPTGTYEQYF
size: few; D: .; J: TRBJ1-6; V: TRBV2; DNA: TGTGCCAGCAGTGTGGAGAGTTCACCCCTCCACTTT; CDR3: CASSVESSPLHF
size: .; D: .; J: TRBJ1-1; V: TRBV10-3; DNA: TGTGCCATCAGTGGATTAAGGGAGACTGAAGCTTTCTTT; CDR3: CAISGLRETEAFF
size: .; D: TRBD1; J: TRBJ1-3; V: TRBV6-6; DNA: TGTGCCAGCAGTTTGGACAGGGGAATTGGAAACACCATATATTTT; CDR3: CASSLDRGIGNTIYF
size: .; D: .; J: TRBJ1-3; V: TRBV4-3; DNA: TGCGCCAGCAGCCAAAGGATGGGGGGGGACACCATATATTTT; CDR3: CASSQRMGGDTIYF
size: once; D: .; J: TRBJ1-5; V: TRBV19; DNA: TGTGCCAGTAGTATCCTCCAGGGCCAGCCCCAGCATTTT; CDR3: CASSILQGQPQHF